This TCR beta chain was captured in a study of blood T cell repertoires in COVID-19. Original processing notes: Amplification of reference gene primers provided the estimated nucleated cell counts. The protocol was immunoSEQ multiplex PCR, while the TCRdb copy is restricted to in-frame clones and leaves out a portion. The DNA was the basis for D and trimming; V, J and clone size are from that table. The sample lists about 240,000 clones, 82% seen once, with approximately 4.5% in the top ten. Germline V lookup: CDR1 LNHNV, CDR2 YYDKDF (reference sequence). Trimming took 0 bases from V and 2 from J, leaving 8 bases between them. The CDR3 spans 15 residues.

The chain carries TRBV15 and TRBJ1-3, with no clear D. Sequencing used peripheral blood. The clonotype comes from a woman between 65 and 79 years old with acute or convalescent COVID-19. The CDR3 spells CATSRDHTAGNTIYF. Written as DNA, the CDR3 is TGTGCCACCAGCAGAGATCATACAGCTGGAAACACCATATATTTT.